Sequencing of this T cell receptor (beta chain) was carried out in a study of T cells after yellow fever vaccination. TCRdb itself ran the 5' RACE reads through MiXCR, one entry per CDR3 protein. This sample has more than 300,000 distinct CDR3 sequences, with about 10% found just once. The CDR3 sequence is 14 residues long. V shed 5 bases, J shed 6 bases, and the junction held 11 bases outside the gene matches. Germline assignment: CDR1 SGHDT and CDR2 YYEEEE. The source of this sequence is a man between 18 and 29 years old who received the YFV17D yellow fever vaccine. The chain has TRBV5-6 and TRBJ2-7; the match to TRBD2 covers 7 bases. Here the sequenced sample was CD4+ T cells sorted from PBMCs, taken 45 days after the yellow fever booster vaccination. In DNA form, the CDR3 reads TGTGCCAGCAGGCGAGCGGGGCTCCCTCGCGAGCAGTACTTC. Protein: CASRRAGLPREQYF.